The 31 T cell receptor beta chains presented below share a single source sample, sequenced in a study of tumor-infiltrating lymphocytes in localized non-small cell lung cancer. Method: immunoSEQ multiplex PCR; TCRdb's copy keeps in-frame clones and lacks some. The table lists about 16,000 clones, about 45% of them singletons. Sequenced material: lung tumor tissue. The receptors stem from a human donor with non-small cell lung cancer.

The rearrangement links TRBV5-6 to TRBJ2-3, with D unclear. CDR1 is SGHDT, CDR2 YYEEEE, per germline. This CDR3 is built from 15 residues. The V and J ends lost 2 bases and 0 bases respectively, with 10 bases between them. CDR3 bases: TGTGCCAGCAGCTTCCGCAGGTCTAGCACAGATACGCAGTATTTT. Translated, it gives CASSFRRSSTDTQYF. Drawing the rest from reference TRBV5-6 and TRBJ2-3, the complete variable domain is DAGVTQSPTHLIKTRGQQVTLRCSPKSGHDTVSWYQQALGQGPQFIFQYYEEEERQRGNFPDRFSGHQFPNYSSELNVNALLLGDSALYLCASSFRRSSTDTQYFGPGTRLTVL.

This chain joins TRBV5-1 and TRBJ2-1; TRBD2 aligns across 9 bases. Germline values: CDR1 SGHRS, CDR2 YFSETQ. The CDR3 extends over 19 amino acids. After removal of 9 bases from V and 2 bases from J, the junction contained 21 bases not matched to a gene. The CDR3 spells CATRLAGSFTVRTYNEQFF. Here the CDR3 DNA reads TGCGCCACTCGTCTAGCGGGGTCATTTACTGTGCGAACCTACAATGAGCAGTTCTTC.

V is TRBV27 and J is TRBJ2-3; D not resolved. Germline-derived CDR1 and CDR2 are MNHEY and SMNVEV (reference sequence). The CDR3 extends over 11 amino acids. Trimming left V 2 bases short and J 6 bases short, with 3 bases between. The CDR3 here is CASSLRDTQYF. CDR3 nucleotide sequence: TGTGCCAGCAGTTTAAGGGATACGCAGTATTTT.

By share, this clone counts as medium-sized. Germline and junction disagree at one end, which may indicate a read error. The rearrangement links TRBV27 to TRBJ2-3; the D gene could be TRBD1 or TRBD2 (5 bases each). The germline CDR1 and CDR2 sequences are MNHEY and SMNVEV (reference sequence). The CDR3 covers 12 residues. This CDR3 reads CASRDRTNTQYF. In DNA form, the CDR3 reads TGTGCCAGCCGGGACCGCACAAATACGCAGTATTTT.

This chain links TRBV19 with TRBJ2-7; possibly TRBD1 for D (6 bases). Germline V gene lookup returns CDR1 LNHDA and CDR2 SQIVND (reference sequence). V lost 1 base and J lost 6, with 19 bases in between. CDR3 size: 16 residues. This CDR3 reads CASSIAHDRPDREQYF. The CDR3 region has the DNA TGTGCCAGTAGTATAGCCCATGACAGGCCCGACCGCGAGCAGTACTTC.

This clone was observed a few times. The J gene is TRBJ2-4, the V gene TRBV7-9; D perhaps matches TRBD1 (6 bases). The CDR3 is made up of 16 amino acids. Trimming cost V 0 bases and J 0 bases, with 9 bases left between them. Germline CDR1 and CDR2: SEHNR and FQNEAQ (reference sequence). The CDR3 here is CASSLAGALAKNIQYF. The DNA for the CDR3 is TGTGCCAGCAGCTTAGCGGGGGCCCTAGCCAAAAACATTCAGTACTTC.

This clone was detected once. The chain is built from TRBV11-2 and TRBJ1-6; tentative D call: TRBD1 (5 bases). The germline gives CDR1 SGHAT, CDR2 FQNNGV. The CDR3 is 18 amino acids. Trimming cost V 5 bases and J 0 bases, with 17 bases left between them. The CDR3, as DNA: TGTGCCAGCAGCCTAGGGACTTCTGGTAGCTCCTATAATTCACCCCTCCACTTT. This encodes CASSLGTSGSSYNSPLHF.

The chain employs TRBV25-1 and TRBJ2-7; D is undetermined. Germline values: CDR1 MGHDK, CDR2 SYGVNS. V gave up 6 bases and J gave up 2 bases, with 14 bases separating them. The CDR3 runs to 14 residues. CDR3 amino acids: CASRDKGFAYEQYF. In DNA, the CDR3 is TGTGCCAGCAGGGATAAGGGTTTCGCCTACGAGCAGTACTTC.

This rearrangement joins TRBV5-1 to TRBJ2-7; 8 bases line up with TRBD2. Germline V CDR1 and CDR2: SGHRS, YFSETQ. V gave up 0 bases and J gave up 2 bases; unmatched junction bases: 7. The CDR3 loop spans 16 amino acids. The CDR3, as DNA: TGCGCCAGCAGCTTGGTTACACGCGGGGGGCCCTACGAGCAGTACTTC. Translation gives CASSLVTRGGPYEQYF.

This clone was counted at least ten times. V is TRBV28 and J is TRBJ1-2; 10 bases match TRBD1. The CDR3 is made up of 13 amino acids. After removal of 6 bases from V and 7 bases from J, the junction contained 5 bases not matched to a gene. CDR1 and CDR2 from the germline V gene are MDHEN and SYDVKM. CDR3 loop: CASRRQGAFGYTF. DNA for the CDR3: TGTGCCAGCAGACGACAGGGGGCGTTTGGCTACACCTTC.

V gene TRBV5-6 combines with J gene TRBJ2-3, with 8 bases aligning to TRBD2. V shed 0 bases and J 8 bases; nucleotides not matched to a gene: 14. This CDR3 contains 17 residues. CDR1 is SGHDT, CDR2 YYEEEE, per germline. CDR3 region: CASSLALDAGGGGTQYF. CDR3 in DNA: TGTGCCAGCAGCTTGGCCCTCGATGCCGGGGGGGGCGGTACGCAGTATTTT.

The chain recombines TRBV9 with TRBJ1-1, with 8 bases that match TRBD1. Germline-derived CDR1 and CDR2 are SGDLS and YYNGEE. This CDR3 is built from 14 residues. With 4 bases clipped from V and 3 bases from J, the junction kept 5 bases outside the gene matches. Written as DNA, the CDR3 is TGTGCCAGCAGCCTTAAGGACAGGGACACTGAAGCTTTCTTT. The encoded protein is CASSLKDRDTEAFF.

This chain joins TRBV18 and TRBJ2-7, with 7 nucleotides matching TRBD1. From germline, CDR1 is KGHSH and CDR2 LQKENI. The CDR3 has 14 residues. J was trimmed by 3 bases and V by 3 bases; bases with no gene match: 5. For the CDR3, the DNA is TGTGCCAGCTCACCCCCGACAGGGCTCTACGAGCAGTACTTC. This gives the protein CASSPPTGLYEQYF.

V gene TRBV10-1 combines with J gene TRBJ2-7; the match to TRBD2 covers 8 bases. The CDR3 is 17 residues long. V shed 3 bases and J 0 bases; nucleotides not matched to a gene: 10. Germline loops: CDR1 WNHNN, CDR2 SYGVQD (reference sequence). The CDR3 sequence: CASSESGGSGVSYEQYF. Here the CDR3 DNA reads TGCGCCAGCAGTGAATCAGGCGGTAGCGGGGTCTCCTACGAGCAGTACTTC.

V usage is TRBV7-8 and J usage is TRBJ2-7, with D tentatively TRBD1 (5 bases). Germline V CDR1 and CDR2: SGHVS, FQNEAQ. V dropped 6 bases and J dropped 6 bases, with 12 bases sitting between them. This CDR3 has 12 residues. The DNA for the CDR3 is TGTGCCAGCAGTCCTCAGGGTGGCGAGCAGTACTTC. Translating it yields CASSPQGGEQYF. The full variable domain, with the rest looked up from reference TRBV7-8 and TRBJ2-7, is GAGVSQSPRYKVAKRGQDVALRCDPISGHVSLFWYQQALGQGPEFLTYFQNEAQLDKSGLPSDRFFAERPEGSVSTLKIQRTQQEDSAVYLCASSPQGGEQYFGPGTRLTVT.

The rearrangement uses TRBV7-8 and TRBJ2-4, with D hard to call. Per germline, CDR1 SGHVS and CDR2 FQNEAQ. The V gene lost 5 bases and the J gene lost 7 bases, with 9 bases spanning the gap. The CDR3 is made up of 12 amino acids. This chain's CDR3 is CASSRATNIQYF. CDR3 DNA: TGTGCCAGCAGCCGGGCGACGAACATTCAGTACTTC.

A note on this clone: A junction boundary mismatches the germline segment, possibly from a read error. This chain links TRBV7-7 with TRBJ2-5; TRBD2 might be the D (6 bases). The CDR3 is 15 amino acids. Germline values: CDR1 SSHAT, CDR2 FNYEAQ (reference sequence). CDR3: CASSLAGAAGETQYF. The CDR3 DNA follows: TGTGCTAGCAGCTTAGCCGGGGCCGCGGGGGAGACCCAGTACTTC.

The genes are TRBV6-6 and TRBJ2-1, with a tentative D call TRBD2 (6 bases). CDR3 size: 15 residues. Germline V lookup: CDR1 MNHNY, CDR2 SVGAGI (reference sequence). Trimming removed 1 base from V and 5 bases from J, with 12 bases in between. CDR3 residues: CASSYLGGSDNEQFF. In DNA form, the CDR3 reads TGTGCCAGCAGTTACTTGGGGGGTTCGGACAATGAGCAGTTCTTC.

This clone was picked up many times. This chain links TRBV6-6 with TRBJ1-2; weak D call: TRBD1 (6 bases). The V gene's germline CDR1 is MNHNY and CDR2 SVGAGI (reference sequence). Trimming removed 3 bases from V and 8 bases from J, with 16 bases in between. CDR3 size: 14 residues. This chain's CDR3 is CASSYGQTYSGYTF. The CDR3 DNA follows: TGTGCCAGCAGTTATGGACAGACCTATTCCGGCTACACCTTC.

This chain uses TRBV30 with TRBJ1-6; D is perhaps TRBD1 (5 bases). The CDR3 length is 13 residues. The V end was cut by 5 bases, the J end by 4 bases, with 9 bases between. Germline V lookup: CDR1 GTSNPN, CDR2 SVGIG (reference sequence). Written as DNA, the CDR3 is TGTGCCTGGGACAGAGAGTATAATTCACCCCTCCACTTT. This translates into CAWDREYNSPLHF. The complete variable domain, with remaining parts taken from reference TRBV30 and TRBJ1-6, reads SQTIHQWPATLVQPVGSPLSLECTVEGTSNPNLYWYRQAAGRGLQLLFYSVGIGQISSEVPQNLSASRPQDRQFILSSKKLLLSDSGFYLCAWDREYNSPLHFGNGTRLTVT.

The chain has TRBV14 and TRBJ2-7, with a weak D call TRBD1 (5 bases). Trimming removed 1 base at V and 7 bases at J, with 11 bases between. Germline lookup yields CDR1 SGHDN and CDR2 FVKESK. CDR3 length: 13 amino acids. The CDR3 DNA is TGTGCCAGCAGCCAAGTACCAGGGTTTGAGCAGTACTTC. Translated, it gives CASSQVPGFEQYF.

This clone has just a few counts. The chain carries TRBV5-6 and TRBJ2-2; 7 nucleotides match TRBD1. V trimming: 5 bases; J trimming: 1 base; junction bases outside the gene matches: 2. The CDR3 is 14 residues long. Germline values: CDR1 SGHDT, CDR2 YYEEEE. CDR3 in amino acids: CASRRTGNTGELFF. The CDR3 DNA reads as TGTGCCAGCAGACGGACAGGGAACACCGGGGAGCTGTTTTTT.

This chain links TRBV9 with TRBJ1-4; D is unresolved. The CDR3 runs to 15 residues. The germline gives CDR1 SGDLS, CDR2 YYNGEE. Trimming took 4 bases from V and 3 from J, leaving 13 bases between them. The CDR3 DNA reads TGTGCCAGCAGCTCCGGGCCGGGTCCTAATGAAAAACTGTTTTTT. Its protein product is CASSSGPGPNEKLFF.

The chain has TRBV6-5 and TRBJ1-1, with 8 bases aligning to TRBD1. CDR3 length equals 13 residues. Germline V gene sequence: CDR1 MNHEY, CDR2 SVGAGI. The V segment lost 7 bases and the J segment 5 bases; nucleotides outside the gene matches: 6. CDR3 residues: CASTERQGTEAFF. DNA for the CDR3: TGTGCCAGCACCGAAAGACAGGGGACTGAAGCTTTCTTT.

The V call is TRBV10-1, the J call TRBJ2-5, with 10 bases lining up with TRBD2. CDR1 is WNHNN and CDR2 is SYGVQD in the germline V gene (reference sequence). V lost 10 bases to trimming and J lost 5 bases; unmatched junction nucleotides: 10. There are 14 residues in the CDR3. The DNA of the CDR3 is TGCGCCACTTCATTACTAGCGGGGTCTGAGACCCAGTACTTC. It encodes CATSLLAGSETQYF.

The rearrangement links TRBV7-2 to TRBJ2-1, with 9 bases aligning to TRBD2. After removal of 5 bases from V and 15 bases from J, the junction contained 14 bases not matched to a gene. Germline V gives CDR1 SGHTA, CDR2 FQGNSA. The CDR3 runs to 14 residues. The CDR3 DNA sequence: TGTGCCAGCAGCCCTGGGAGGGGCGGGGGGGCCAGGTTCTTC. Protein product: CASSPGRGGGARFF.

The chain is built from TRBV5-6 and TRBJ2-7, with unresolved D. This CDR3 region has 14 residues. The germline gives CDR1 SGHDT, CDR2 YYEEEE. Trimming removed 3 bases from V and 0 bases from J, with 10 bases in between. The CDR3 sequence: CASSWGQLSYEQYF. CDR3 in DNA: TGTGCCAGCAGCTGGGGTCAACTCTCCTACGAGCAGTACTTC.

The chain joins TRBV19 to TRBJ1-1; D possibly corresponds to TRBD1 (5 bases). CDR1 is LNHDA, CDR2 SQIVND, per germline (reference sequence). The CDR3 consists of 20 residues. The ends were cut back, 0 bases at V and 4 bases at J, with 27 bases in the middle. Here the CDR3 reads CASSIDPYGTLNSGSTEAFF. The CDR3, as DNA: TGTGCCAGTAGTATAGATCCCTATGGGACCCTCAACAGCGGGAGCACTGAAGCTTTCTTT.

This clone was seen a few times. The chain couples TRBV4-2 to TRBJ2-1, with TRBD2 matching over 8 bases. With 3 bases clipped from V and 6 bases from J, the junction kept 7 bases outside the gene matches. The CDR3 extends over 15 amino acids. Germline V CDR1 and CDR2: LGHNA, YNFKEQ. The CDR3 DNA reads TGTGCCAGCAGCCAGTTTAACGGGGGGGGCAATGAGCAGTTCTTC. Its translation: CASSQFNGGGNEQFF.

This clone is a singleton in its sample. This chain joins TRBV6-5 and TRBJ1-5; D might be TRBD1 (5 bases). The germline V gene has CDR1 MNHEY and CDR2 SVGAGI. The CDR3 is 15 residues long. V was clipped by 2 bases and J by 7 bases, with 15 bases between them. The CDR3 DNA sequence: TGTGCCAGCAGTTACAGCCGGGGCGGAGGGCAGCCCCAGCATTTT. This gives the protein CASSYSRGGGQPQHF.

In this sample, this clone is medium-sized. J is TRBJ2-5 and V is TRBV7-3, with D perhaps matching TRBD1 or TRBD2 (6 bases each). The germline V and J ends were trimmed by 5 bases and 5 bases, with 12 bases remaining between them. The germline CDR1 and CDR2 sequences are SGHTA and FQGTGA. The CDR3 has 13 amino acids. As DNA, the CDR3 is TGTGCCAGCAGCATGGGGGGCTGGGAGACCCAGTACTTC. Its translation: CASSMGGWETQYF.